The next 32 T cell receptor beta chains were all read from a single sample in a study of identical twins. MiXCR was run by TCRdb on the 5' RACE reads, yielding one entry per CDR3 protein. The table has 600,000 to 800,000 distinct CDR3 sequences, about 20% seen once. The same specimen was also included in a second study, on T cells expressing NK-cell markers.

Sequenced: PBMCs. All receptors come from a woman between 18 and 29 years old in good health.

The table lists this clonotype with a few counts. The V gene is TRBV21-1, the J gene TRBJ2-7; TRBD1 is the table's D call and was not checked against the DNA. TRBV21-1 is a listed pseudogene. This CDR3 is built from 15 residues. This chain's CDR3 is CASSIRQGGKDEQYF. The CDR3 bases are TGTGCCAGCAGCATACGACAGGGAGGTAAAGACGAGCAGTACTTC.

The chain has TRBV20-1 and TRBJ1-1; D is unclear. Trimming took off 3 bases at V and 0 bases at J, with 11 bases between the two ends. The CDR3 runs to 14 residues. From germline, CDR1 is DFQATT and CDR2 SNEGSKA (reference sequence). The CDR3 region is CSASGVTMNTEAFF. The CDR3 bases are TGCAGTGCTAGCGGAGTCACCATGAACACTGAAGCTTTCTTT.

This sequence joins TRBV6-1 and TRBJ2-7; D perhaps matches TRBD2 (6 bases). Germline CDR1 reads MNHNS; CDR2 reads SASEGT. The V gene lost 6 bases and the J gene lost 6 bases, with 15 bases spanning the gap. The CDR3 runs to 13 residues. In DNA form, the CDR3 reads TGTGCCAGCAGGCCTTCCCTGGGAGGCGAGCAGTACTTC. Amino acid sequence: CASRPSLGGEQYF.

In its sample, this clonotype was seen many times. The V call is TRBV12-3 or TRBV12-4, the J call TRBJ2-1; 10 bases agree with TRBD2. The CDR3 extends over 14 amino acids. The junction had 8 bases not matched to a gene; V was cut back by 6 bases and J by 9 bases. The CDR3 sequence: CASREAGGPTEQFF. CDR3 bases: TGTGCCAGCAGGGAAGCGGGAGGGCCTACTGAGCAGTTCTTC.

This chain connects TRBV9 to TRBJ1-1; no definite D call. V shed 3 bases and J shed 0 bases, with 3 bases lying between them. This CDR3 contains 12 residues. From germline, CDR1 is SGDLS and CDR2 YYNGEE. CDR3 DNA sequence: TGTGCCAGCAGCGGAATGAACACTGAAGCTTTCTTT. Protein product: CASSGMNTEAFF.

V gene TRBV12-3 or TRBV12-4 combines with J gene TRBJ1-2, with a possible D match to TRBD1 (5 bases). Trimming pared 5 bases from V and 7 bases from J, leaving 17 bases between. The CDR3 length is 14 residues. CDR3 protein: CASSRQGGASGYTF. The CDR3 coding sequence is TGTGCCAGCAGTCGCCAGGGAGGCGCGAGTGGCTACACCTTC.

This clonotype was counted at least ten times. The rearrangement joins TRBV20-1 to TRBJ2-3, with 7 bases lining up with TRBD2. Germline CDR1 and CDR2: DFQATT and SNEGSKA (reference sequence). With V trimmed by 0 bases and J by 7 bases, 4 bases remained unmatched. The CDR3 totals 13 residues. CDR3 nucleotide sequence: TGCAGTGCTAGAGATGGGGAGGGAAATACGCAGTATTTT. Its translation: CSARDGEGNTQYF.

The chain uses TRBV2 and TRBJ1-3; weak D call: TRBD1 (6 bases). The CDR3 totals 19 residues. Germline V lookup: CDR1 SNHLY, CDR2 FYNNEI. The V and J ends lost 11 bases and 1 base respectively, with 30 bases between them. The DNA for the CDR3 is TGTGCCTTCAGTTTTTCACGTGGAGGGGGAAATCGTTCTGGAAACACCATATATTTT. This sequence encodes CAFSFSRGGGNRSGNTIYF.

This clonotype was seen only a few times. The J gene is TRBJ1-2, the V gene TRBV12-3 or TRBV12-4; TRBD1 agrees at 7 bases. The length of the CDR3 is 12 residues. V was pared by 10 bases and J by 4 bases, with 6 bases of the junction left unmatched. In DNA form, the CDR3 reads TGTGCCATAGGGACAGAGAGCTATGGCTACACCTTC. This sequence encodes CAIGTESYGYTF.

The chain recombines TRBV20-1 with TRBJ1-1; 8 bases agree with TRBD1. CDR3 length: 13 residues. In germline, CDR1 is DFQATT, CDR2 SNEGSKA (reference sequence). Unmatched junction bases numbered 8, after V lost 6 bases and J lost 5 bases. In DNA form, the CDR3 reads TGCAGTGCGGGGACAGGCGTTGGGACTGAAGCTTTCTTT. It codes for CSAGTGVGTEAFF.

The CDR3 DNA reads TGTGCCAGCAGTTACTCGGGCAGTATGTACACTGAAGCTTTCTTT. It specifies CASSYSGSMYTEAFF. This chain joins TRBV6-2 or TRBV6-3 and TRBJ1-1; D ambiguous. There are 15 residues in the CDR3. Germline values: CDR1 MNHEY, CDR2 SVGEGT. Deletions cut 0 bases from V and 3 bases from J, with 11 bases between.

This clonotype occurred a few times. The chain has TRBV10-3 and TRBJ1-6, with unresolved D. CDR3 length equals 14 residues. The V gene lost 7 bases and the J gene lost 9 bases, with 16 bases spanning the gap. Looked up from germline, CDR1 is ENHRY and CDR2 is SYGVKD. Here the CDR3 reads CAIKGEFGFSPLHF. The CDR3 nucleotides are TGTGCCATCAAAGGCGAGTTCGGGTTTTCACCCCTCCACTTT.

V usage is TRBV12-3 or TRBV12-4 and J usage is TRBJ2-2; D may match TRBD1 or TRBD2 (7 bases each). Deletions cut 10 bases from V and 6 bases from J, with 15 bases between. The CDR3 extends over 13 amino acids. CDR3 DNA: TGTGCCACCAGACAGGGAGGGGCCGGGGAGCTGTTTTTT. As protein: CATRQGGAGELFF.

This clonotype came up a few times. The J gene is TRBJ1-2, the V gene TRBV5-6; the match to TRBD1 covers 7 bases. This CDR3 region has 16 residues. Germline V gene lookup returns CDR1 SGHDT and CDR2 YYEEEE. The J segment lost 5 bases and the V segment lost 5 bases, leaving 15 bases of the junction unmatched. The CDR3 DNA follows: TGTGCCAGCAGACCTAATCCAGGGACAGCATTTTATGGCTACACCTTC. It specifies CASRPNPGTAFYGYTF.

The gene calls are TRBV19 and TRBJ2-7; D not certain. Trimming pared 3 bases from V and 0 bases from J, leaving 6 bases between. CDR1 is LNHDA, CDR2 SQIVND, per germline (reference sequence). This CDR3 spans 13 amino acids. The CDR3 bases are TGTGCCAGTAGTATTGGGTACTCCTACGAGCAGTACTTC. Its translation is CASSIGYSYEQYF.

The rearrangement joins TRBV3-1 to TRBJ2-7; D is possibly TRBD2 (5 bases). The ends were cut back, 6 bases at V and 5 bases at J, with 8 bases in the middle. CDR3 length: 11 residues. Germline CDR1 is LGHDT and CDR2 is YNNKEL (reference sequence). Here the CDR3 DNA reads TGTGCCAGCAGGGGAGAGAACGAGCAGTACTTC. It translates to CASRGENEQYF.

This chain links TRBV27 with TRBJ2-3, with TRBD2 matching 13 bases. The germline V gene encodes CDR1 MNHEY and CDR2 SMNVEV (reference sequence). CDR3 length: 18 residues. V trimming: 3 bases; J trimming: 4 bases; junction bases outside the gene matches: 10. CDR3 bases: TGTGCCAGCAGTTTTAGGACTAGCGGGAGTGGTGGCGCAGATACGCAGTATTTT. Translating gives CASSFRTSGSGGADTQYF.

V usage is TRBV12-3 or TRBV12-4 and J usage is TRBJ2-7, with TRBD1 matching over 10 bases. V shed 6 bases and J 5 bases; nucleotides not matched to a gene: 7. This CDR3 contains 14 residues. CDR3 nucleotides: TGTGCCAGCAGCCAGGGACAGGGGATAAACGAGCAGTACTTC. Protein product: CASSQGQGINEQYF.

This clonotype has just a few counts. The rearrangement joins TRBV5-6 to TRBJ2-7; D is unresolved. V lost 0 bases and J lost 5, with 9 bases in between. Germline values: CDR1 SGHDT, CDR2 YYEEEE. The CDR3 runs 13 residues. The chain's CDR3 is CASSLGHLDEQYF. The CDR3 DNA reads as TGTGCCAGCAGCTTGGGACACTTGGACGAGCAGTACTTC.

This clonotype appeared a few times. The chain employs TRBV27 and TRBJ1-1; D perhaps matches TRBD1 (5 bases). CDR3 length: 13 amino acids. V was trimmed by 6 bases and J by 4 bases, leaving 12 bases between them. CDR1 MNHEY and CDR2 SMNVEV come from the germline V gene (reference sequence). CDR3 nucleotides: TGTGCCAGCAGGCCCCTCGGGGGCACTGAAGCTTTCTTT. The encoded protein is CASRPLGGTEAFF.

The chain links TRBV6-1 to TRBJ1-1; 8 bases align to TRBD1. CDR1 and CDR2 from the germline V gene are MNHNS and SASEGT. J was trimmed by 2 bases and V by 6 bases; bases with no gene match: 2. The CDR3 has 13 amino acids. The CDR3 coding sequence is TGTGCCAGCAGGCAGGGGGCTAACACTGAAGCTTTCTTT. Translation: CASRQGANTEAFF.

The chain carries TRBV12-3 or TRBV12-4 and TRBJ2-1; 9 positions agree with TRBD1. The CDR3 loop spans 13 amino acids. The J segment lost 7 bases and the V segment lost 6 bases, leaving 4 bases of the junction unmatched. CDR3 sequence reads: CASSWTGANEQFF. CDR3 nucleotides: TGTGCCAGCAGCTGGACAGGGGCGAATGAGCAGTTCTTC.

The sample holds many counts of this clonotype. This rearrangement joins TRBV12-3 or TRBV12-4 to TRBJ2-3; D may be TRBD1 (6 bases). Trimming removed 6 bases from V and 2 bases from J, with 15 bases in between. CDR3 length equals 15 residues. CDR3 DNA sequence: TGTGCCAGCAGGCAACAGGGCCAGTTCACAGATACGCAGTATTTT. It translates to CASRQQGQFTDTQYF.

The chain links TRBV4-3 to TRBJ2-7, with D perhaps TRBD1 (6 bases). The CDR3 consists of 13 residues. Trimming stripped 8 bases from V and 4 bases from J, with 15 bases between. Looked up from germline, CDR1 is LGHNA and CDR2 is YSLEER. The CDR3 is CASGGRGGYEQYF. CDR3 bases: TGCGCCAGCGGGGGCAGGGGCGGGTACGAGCAGTACTTC.

This chain joins TRBV2 and TRBJ2-1; D gene unclear. V was shortened by 3 bases and J by 2 bases, with 11 bases between the two germline ends. There are 15 residues in the CDR3. Germline V lookup: CDR1 SNHLY, CDR2 FYNNEI. The CDR3 reads CASSEGPIPYNEQFF. CDR3 bases: TGTGCCAGCAGTGAGGGCCCGATCCCCTACAATGAGCAGTTCTTC.

J is TRBJ2-3 and V is TRBV5-5, with 8 bases that match TRBD2. The germline gives CDR1 SGHKS, CDR2 YYEKEE (reference sequence). Germline trimming cut 3 bases from V and 1 base from J; bases unmatched to any gene: 7. There are 16 residues in the CDR3. CDR3 sequence: CASSSQAGDGTDTQYF. In DNA form, the CDR3 reads TGTGCCAGCAGCTCTCAAGCGGGAGACGGCACAGATACGCAGTATTTT.

V usage is TRBV7-2 and J usage is TRBJ2-1, with TRBD2 matching over 13 bases. Germline CDR1 is SGHTA and CDR2 is FQGNSA. The CDR3 contains 16 residues. Trimming cost V 1 base and J 7 bases; bases outside gene matches: 4. Here the CDR3 DNA reads TGTGCCAGCAGCTTAGAACTAGCGGGGGGGCGGAATGAGCAGTTCTTC. Protein sequence: CASSLELAGGRNEQFF.

The chain employs TRBV5-1 and TRBJ2-5; 13 bases map to TRBD2. Trimming took 2 bases from V and 4 from J; bases not matched to a gene: 2. CDR1 is SGHRS, CDR2 YFSETQ, per germline. There are 15 residues in the CDR3. CDR3 sequence: CASSFTSGGAETQYF. The CDR3 DNA follows: TGCGCCAGCAGCTTCACTAGCGGGGGGGCAGAGACCCAGTACTTC.

The table lists this clonotype with a few counts. The chain combines TRBV10-3 with TRBJ1-1; a possible D gene is TRBD1 (5 bases). The CDR3 runs 14 residues. CDR1 is ENHRY and CDR2 is SYGVKD in the germline V gene. V lost 2 bases and J 2 bases, leaving 9 bases between the germline ends. CDR3 amino acids: CAISEKGFNTEAFF. CDR3 sequence (DNA): TGTGCCATCAGTGAGAAGGGGTTTAACACTGAAGCTTTCTTT.

The gene calls are TRBV9 and TRBJ2-5, with 11 bases aligning to TRBD1. The trim removed 4 bases at V and 5 bases at J, leaving 10 bases unmatched. The germline gives CDR1 SGDLS, CDR2 YYNGEE. The length of the CDR3 is 16 residues. In DNA form, the CDR3 reads TGTGCCAGCAGCCGTGGACAGGGGGCCCGTCGGGAGACCCAGTACTTC. Translation gives CASSRGQGARRETQYF.

Ten or more counts support this clonotype. The rearrangement links TRBV12-3 or TRBV12-4 to TRBJ2-3, with 10 bases that match TRBD2. The CDR3 is made up of 15 amino acids. V lost 2 bases and J lost 4; bases outside the gene matches: 3. The CDR3 DNA follows: TGTGCCAGCAGTTTACTAGCGGGAGTCCCAGATACGCAGTATTTT. This translates into CASSLLAGVPDTQYF.

This clonotype has a handful of counts. This chain joins TRBV20-1 and TRBJ2-7; D is ambiguous. Germline lookup yields CDR1 DFQATT and CDR2 SNEGSKA (reference sequence). V was pared by 3 bases and J by 0 bases, with 12 bases between. The length of the CDR3 is 14 residues. The DNA of the CDR3 is TGCAGTGCTAGGACGGCGAGTAGCTCCTACGAGCAGTACTTC. Translating gives CSARTASSSYEQYF.